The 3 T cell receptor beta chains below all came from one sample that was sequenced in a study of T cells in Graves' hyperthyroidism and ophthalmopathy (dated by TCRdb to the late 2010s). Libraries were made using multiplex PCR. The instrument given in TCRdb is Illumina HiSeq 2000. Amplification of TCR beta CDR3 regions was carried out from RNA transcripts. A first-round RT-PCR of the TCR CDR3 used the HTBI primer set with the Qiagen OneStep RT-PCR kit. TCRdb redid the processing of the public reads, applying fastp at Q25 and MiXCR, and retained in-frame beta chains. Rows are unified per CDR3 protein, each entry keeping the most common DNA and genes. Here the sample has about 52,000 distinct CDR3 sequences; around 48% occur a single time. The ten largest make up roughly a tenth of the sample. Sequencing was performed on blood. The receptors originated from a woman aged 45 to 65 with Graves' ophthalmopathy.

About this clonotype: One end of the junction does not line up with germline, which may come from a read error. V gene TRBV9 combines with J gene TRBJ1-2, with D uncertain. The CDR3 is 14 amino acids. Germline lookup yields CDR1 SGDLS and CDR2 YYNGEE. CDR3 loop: CASGASGLGYGYTF. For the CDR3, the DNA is TGTGCCAGCGGCGCGTCAGGATTGGGCTATGGTTACACCTTC.

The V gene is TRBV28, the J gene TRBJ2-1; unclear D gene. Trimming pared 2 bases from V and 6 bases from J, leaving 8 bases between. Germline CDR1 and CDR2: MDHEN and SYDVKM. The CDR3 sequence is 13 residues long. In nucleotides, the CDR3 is TGTGCCAGCAGTTTAGCTATGTCCAATGAGCAGTTCTTC. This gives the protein CASSLAMSNEQFF.

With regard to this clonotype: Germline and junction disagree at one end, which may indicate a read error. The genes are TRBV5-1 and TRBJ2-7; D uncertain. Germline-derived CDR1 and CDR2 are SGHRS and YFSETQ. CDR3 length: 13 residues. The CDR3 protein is CASSLAPDYEQYF. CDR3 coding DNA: TGTGCCAGCAGCTTAGCCCCAGACTACGAGCAGTACTTC. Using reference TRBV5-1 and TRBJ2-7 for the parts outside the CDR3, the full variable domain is KAGVTQTPRYLIKTRGQQVTLSCSPISGHRSVSWYQQTPGQGLQFLFEYFSETQRNKGNFPGRFSGRQFSNSRSEMNVSTLELGDSALYLCASSLAPDYEQYFGPGTRLTVT.